This TCR beta chain was identified during a study of human T cells and chemical hapten exposure. MiXCR, run by TCRdb on the RACE reads, gives a single entry per CDR3 protein. This table has 300,000 to 350,000 distinct CDR3 sequences, around 6.9% appearing once. Germline V lookup: CDR1 MDHEN, CDR2 SYDVKM. The CDR3 totals 14 residues. The ends were cut back, 5 bases at V and 3 bases at J, with 14 bases in the middle. Time point in this sample: patch test 1, 2 weeks after DPC sensitization. Treatment reported: therapeutic diphenylcyclopropenone sensitization with weekly scalp DPC. This clonotype showed up many times.

The source of this sequence is a woman between 18 and 29 years old with alopecia areata. Some clones in this sample may be carry-over from other donors' samples. The rearrangement links TRBV28 to TRBJ2-7, with D unclear. Sequenced material: whole blood, taken in connection with sensitization to the hapten diphenylcyclopropenone (DPC). Here the CDR3 DNA reads TGTGCCAGCAGTCCCAGACGAGTTTTCTACGAGCAGTACTTC. This sequence encodes CASSPRRVFYEQYF. Drawing the rest from reference TRBV28 and TRBJ2-7, the complete variable domain is DVKVTQSSRYLVKRTGEKVFLECVQDMDHENMFWYRQDPGLGLRLIYFSYDVKMKEKGDIPEGYSVSREKKERFSLILESASTNQTSMYLCASSPRRVFYEQYFGPGTRLTVT.